The 7 T cell receptor beta chains given below trace back to one sample, sequenced in a study of T cells in Graves' hyperthyroidism and ophthalmopathy. Amplification of TCR beta CDR3 regions used RNA as the template. A first-round RT-PCR of the TCR CDR3 used the HTBI primer set. TCRdb analysed the multiplex PCR reads with MiXCR anew, one entry per CDR3 protein. This repertoire shows around 350,000 distinct CDR3 sequences, 15% to 17% found once; its top ten account for 25% to 30%. Sequencing was done on a sample of blood. The receptor set was obtained from a woman aged 18 to 35 with Graves' hyperthyroidism that later progressed to Graves' ophthalmopathy.

In this sample, this clonotype turned up many times. The chain uses TRBV6-1 and TRBJ2-3, with TRBD2 matching over 9 bases. Trimming at V came to 6 bases and at J to 2 bases, leaving 15 bases not matched to a gene. CDR3 size: 18 residues. Germline values: CDR1 MNHNS, CDR2 SASEGT. CDR3 protein: CASRVRFGTSSHTDTQYF. In nucleotides, the CDR3 is TGTGCCAGCAGAGTCAGATTCGGGACTAGCTCCCACACAGATACGCAGTATTTT.

This clonotype showed up just a few times. This chain uses TRBV13 with TRBJ1-4; 9 bases match TRBD1. This CDR3 is 15 amino acids long. V lost 5 bases to trimming and J lost 8 bases; unmatched junction nucleotides: 9. Germline CDR1 is PRHDT and CDR2 is FYEKMQ (reference sequence). The DNA for the CDR3 is TGTGCCAGCAGCGTAGAACAGGGGGCCGGAGAAAAACTGTTTTTT. Encoded protein: CASSVEQGAGEKLFF.

This clonotype has only a few counts. J is TRBJ2-1 and V is TRBV7-3; 7 bases line up with TRBD2. With 4 bases clipped from V and 9 bases from J, the junction kept 6 bases outside the gene matches. CDR3 length: 13 amino acids. Germline lookup yields CDR1 SGHTA and CDR2 FQGTGA. The CDR3 DNA is TGTGCCAGCAGCTCCTTAGCGGGTGGTGAGCAGTTCTTC. This sequence encodes CASSSLAGGEQFF.

This clonotype was found many times. This sequence joins TRBV18 and TRBJ1-1, with no clear D. The ends were cut back, 5 bases at V and 0 bases at J, with 7 bases in the middle. Germline CDR1 is KGHSH and CDR2 is LQKENI. CDR3 length: 13 amino acids. The CDR3 sequence is CASSVSVNTEAFF. In nucleotides, the CDR3 is TGTGCCAGCTCAGTGTCAGTGAACACTGAAGCTTTCTTT.

This clonotype occurred many times. V is TRBV20-1 and J is TRBJ2-5; maybe TRBD2 (5 bases). Looked up from germline, CDR1 is DFQATT and CDR2 is SNEGSKA (reference sequence). The CDR3 covers 13 residues. V lost 2 bases, J lost 7 bases, and 14 bases lay in between. CDR3 loop: CSARSGSSRTQYF. The CDR3 nucleotides read TGCAGTGCTAGAAGCGGTTCCTCGAGGACCCAGTACTTC.

This clonotype occurred many times. This chain connects TRBV5-1 to TRBJ2-1, with 8 bases that match TRBD1. The CDR3 loop spans 15 amino acids. Trimming cost V 1 base and J 4 bases; bases outside gene matches: 4. Germline CDR1 SGHRS, CDR2 YFSETQ. The CDR3 spells CASSLRGQVYNEQFF. The CDR3 nucleotides are TGCGCCAGCAGCTTGAGGGGACAGGTGTACAATGAGCAGTTCTTC.

The sample holds a few counts of this clonotype. The CDR3 nucleotides are TGTGCCAGCAGCTTGTTGTTGGGCGAGAACACTGAAGCTTTCTTT. Protein product: CASSLLLGENTEAFF. V and J are TRBV5-5 and TRBJ1-1; D is ambiguous. Germline assignment: CDR1 SGHKS and CDR2 YYEKEE (reference sequence). The CDR3 length is 15 residues. V lost 1 base and J 1 base, leaving 11 bases between the germline ends. The full variable domain, with the rest looked up from reference TRBV5-5 and TRBJ1-1, is DAGVTQSPTHLIKTRGQQVTLRCSPISGHKSVSWYQQVLGQGPQFIFQYYEKEERGRGNFPDRFSARQFPNYSSELNVNALLLGDSALYLCASSLLLGENTEAFFGQGTRLTVV.